This T cell receptor (beta chain) was profiled in a study of T and B cells in COVID-19 patients. Study information: Peripheral blood came from COVID-19 patients with active infection or after recovery.

After removal of 8 bases from V and 2 bases from J, the junction contained 5 bases not matched to a gene. The length of the CDR3 is 14 residues. Germline loops: CDR1 MNHEY, CDR2 SVGAGI. Each TRB amplification used roughly 220-550 ng of genomic DNA from blood. Overall study results and limits: Few blood samples existed from mildly ill patients during symptoms or early in severe cases. CD4+, regulatory T cell, CD8+ and sorted SARS-CoV-2-responsive or tetramer+ T cells were not yet sequenced. There were some 2,500 TCR clusters exclusive to the recovered cohort, 31 with low generation probability.

TRB rearrangements were amplified by multiplex PCR with BIOMED2 TRB-A/B primers. TCRdb fed the multiplex PCR reads into MiXCR, producing one record per CDR3 protein. Here the sample spans fewer than 9,500 distinct CDR3 sequences, 30% to 40% being singletons. Only a few counts were recorded for this clonotype. Its matching antigen is unknown. The rearrangement links TRBV6-5 to TRBJ2-3, with 9 bases matching TRBD1. The source is a human donor who had recovered from COVID-19. Specimen: blood. Here the CDR3 reads CASQQGAYTDTQYF. The DNA for the CDR3 is TGTGCCAGCCAACAGGGGGCCTACACAGATACGCAGTATTTT.